Below, 17 T cell receptor beta chains from the same sample are listed, as sequenced in a study of cytomegalovirus exposure and HLA in healthy donors. It was with 60 Vbeta and 13 Jbeta primers that the PCR ran. Clones were read by immunoSEQ multiplex PCR, and TCRdb kept only the in-frame ones, dropping some. The sample carries about 200,000 clones, around 76% recorded once. The sequencing input was PBMCs. The receptors stem from a man younger than 40 in good health and CMV-seronegative.

The chain joins TRBV14 to TRBJ1-1, with 7 bases identical to TRBD1. The CDR3 consists of 15 residues. From germline, CDR1 is SGHDN and CDR2 FVKESK. V was pared by 1 base and J by 4 bases, with 6 bases of the junction left unmatched. The CDR3 loop is CASSQGQGEGTEAFF. The DNA for the CDR3 is TGTGCCAGCAGCCAAGGACAGGGCGAAGGCACTGAAGCTTTCTTT. The entire variable domain, with the rest obtained from reference TRBV14 and TRBJ1-1, is as follows: EAGVTQFPSHSVIEKGQTVTLRCDPISGHDNLYWYRRVMGKEIKFLLHFVKESKQDESGMPNNRFLAERTGGTYSTLKVQPAELEDSGVYFCASSQGQGEGTEAFFGQGTRLTVV.

The gene calls are TRBV27 and TRBJ1-1; 8 bases align to TRBD1. V was clipped by 5 bases and J by 5 bases; unmatched bases: 13. The CDR3 covers 16 residues. Germline V lookup: CDR1 MNHEY, CDR2 SMNVEV (reference sequence). The CDR3 loop reads CASSPRGLRSETEAFF. For the CDR3, the DNA is TGTGCCAGCAGTCCCAGGGGGCTGCGGAGCGAGACTGAAGCTTTCTTT.

This clone was picked up a small number of times. This chain uses TRBV5-5 with TRBJ2-1; 10 bases are a match to TRBD2. The CDR3 is 15 amino acids. Germline CDR1 reads SGHKS; CDR2 reads YYEKEE (reference sequence). V gave up 4 bases and J gave up 4 bases; unmatched junction bases: 5. The CDR3 sequence is CASSTLAGFYNEQFF. CDR3 sequence (DNA): TGTGCCAGCAGCACACTAGCGGGGTTTTACAATGAGCAGTTCTTC.

This chain links TRBV7-9 with TRBJ2-7, with D unclear. Germline V gene data show CDR1 as SEHNR and CDR2 as FQNEAQ (reference sequence). Trimming stripped 5 bases from V and 0 bases from J, with 11 bases between. The CDR3 spans 14 residues. The chain's CDR3 is CASSANAVSYEQYF. The DNA for the CDR3 is TGTGCCAGCAGCGCCAATGCAGTCTCCTACGAGCAGTACTTC.

The chain combines TRBV6-5 with TRBJ2-3, with D possibly matching TRBD1 (6 bases). Germline V gene data show CDR1 as MNHEY and CDR2 as SVGAGI. The CDR3 has 15 residues. The V and J ends lost 8 bases and 5 bases respectively, with 20 bases between them. This CDR3 is CASAVQGPVEDTQYF. Here the CDR3 DNA reads TGTGCCAGCGCCGTCCAGGGGCCCGTGGAAGATACGCAGTATTTT.

The chain recombines TRBV7-3 with TRBJ2-1, with TRBD2 identical over 8 bases. Germline CDR1 SGHTA, CDR2 FQGTGA. The CDR3 consists of 14 residues. V was pared by 5 bases and J by 7 bases, with 7 bases of the junction left unmatched. The CDR3 reads CASSAAGEGNEQFF. The CDR3 nucleotides are TGTGCCAGCAGCGCAGCGGGAGAGGGGAATGAGCAGTTCTTC.

This clone was observed a handful of times. V and J are TRBV10-3 and TRBJ2-7; possibly TRBD2 for D (6 bases). Trimming took off 6 bases at V and 5 bases at J, with 17 bases between the two ends. CDR3 length: 14 residues. From germline, CDR1 is ENHRY and CDR2 SYGVKD. In DNA, the CDR3 is TGTGCCATCAGGCCGGGACTGGCTGCCCACGAGCAGTACTTC. Translated, it gives CAIRPGLAAHEQYF.

The chain couples TRBV7-2 to TRBJ1-2; weak D call: TRBD1 (5 bases). In germline, CDR1 is SGHTA, CDR2 FQGNSA. There are 14 residues in the CDR3. Trimming stripped 3 bases from V and 4 bases from J, with 12 bases between. CDR3 in amino acids: CASSLPDKIYGYTF. The CDR3 DNA reads as TGTGCCAGCAGCTTGCCGGACAAGATCTATGGCTACACCTTC.

This rearrangement joins TRBV29-1 to TRBJ2-7, with 12 bases matching TRBD1. CDR3 length equals 18 residues. Looked up from germline, CDR1 is SQVTM and CDR2 is ANQGSEA. The junction had 17 bases not matched to a gene; V was cut back by 5 bases and J by 3 bases. The CDR3 DNA reads as TGCAGCGTTACTCCCGGGACAGGGGGCGACTTCGGCTACTACGAGCAGTACTTC. It specifies CSVTPGTGGDFGYYEQYF.

The J gene is TRBJ2-1, the V gene TRBV5-6, with 7 bases fitting TRBD2. Germline V lookup: CDR1 SGHDT, CDR2 YYEEEE. The junction had 4 bases not matched to a gene; V was cut back by 1 base and J by 0 bases. This CDR3 is built from 16 residues. The CDR3 region is CASSLSSGNSYNEQFF. As DNA, the CDR3 is TGTGCCAGCAGCTTGTCTAGCGGAAACTCCTACAATGAGCAGTTCTTC.

The chain carries TRBV27 and TRBJ1-4; a weak D match, TRBD1 (5 bases). The CDR3 runs to 14 residues. The V gene's germline CDR1 is MNHEY and CDR2 SMNVEV (reference sequence). V gave up 3 bases and J gave up 7 bases, with 12 bases separating them. For the CDR3, the DNA is TGTGCCAGCAGTTTTAGCCGGGACTTTGAAAAACTGTTTTTT. Amino acid sequence: CASSFSRDFEKLFF.

V usage is TRBV28 and J usage is TRBJ1-2; D is perhaps TRBD1 (5 bases). The germline V gene encodes CDR1 MDHEN and CDR2 SYDVKM. CDR3 length: 14 amino acids. V was pared by 6 bases and J by 1 base, with 12 bases between. The CDR3 loop is CASSPGLINYGYTF. The CDR3 DNA sequence: TGTGCCAGCAGCCCAGGGTTAATTAACTATGGCTACACCTTC.

The V gene is TRBV27, the J gene TRBJ2-1; 9 bases map to TRBD2. The CDR3 has 19 amino acids. The V gene end was trimmed by 5 bases and the J gene end by 4 bases; junction bases not matched to a gene: 18. Germline values: CDR1 MNHEY, CDR2 SMNVEV (reference sequence). The CDR3 DNA sequence: TGTGCCAGCAGTCCCGCCGGGACTAGCCCCTTCACTGGGTACAATGAGCAGTTCTTC. This codes for CASSPAGTSPFTGYNEQFF.

The chain uses TRBV4-1 and TRBJ1-1; D is ambiguous. Trimming stripped 1 base from V and 0 bases from J, with 9 bases between. The CDR3 contains 15 residues. The V gene's germline CDR1 is MGHRA and CDR2 YSYEKL. The CDR3 bases are TGCGCCAGCAGCCAAGGGTTAGATATGAACACTGAAGCTTTCTTT. Translated: CASSQGLDMNTEAFF.

The V and J genes are TRBV9 and TRBJ1-1; TRBD1 matches at 7 bases. The CDR3 consists of 13 residues. The junction had 5 bases not matched to a gene; V was cut back by 2 bases and J by 7 bases. Germline CDR1 SGDLS, CDR2 YYNGEE. In DNA form, the CDR3 reads TGTGCCAGCAGCGTTGGAGGGGGCAGTGAAGCTTTCTTT. Protein: CASSVGGGSEAFF.

The chain combines TRBV4-1 with TRBJ2-2; 7 nucleotides match TRBD1. With V trimmed by 3 bases and J by 4 bases, 11 bases remained unmatched. The CDR3 is 17 residues long. Germline CDR1 is MGHRA and CDR2 is YSYEKL. CDR3 amino acids: CASSHQGVGGVTGELFF. The DNA of the CDR3 is TGCGCCAGCAGCCACCAGGGGGTTGGGGGCGTCACCGGGGAGCTGTTTTTT.

This clone has only a few counts. The J gene is TRBJ2-7, the V gene TRBV7-6; TRBD2 aligns across 9 bases. From germline, CDR1 is SGHVS and CDR2 FNYEAQ. J was trimmed by 3 bases and V by 4 bases; bases with no gene match: 10. The CDR3 contains 16 residues. The CDR3 DNA reads as TGTGCCAGCAGCTCATCCCGGACTAGCGTCCTCTACGAGCAGTACTTC. It encodes CASSSSRTSVLYEQYF.